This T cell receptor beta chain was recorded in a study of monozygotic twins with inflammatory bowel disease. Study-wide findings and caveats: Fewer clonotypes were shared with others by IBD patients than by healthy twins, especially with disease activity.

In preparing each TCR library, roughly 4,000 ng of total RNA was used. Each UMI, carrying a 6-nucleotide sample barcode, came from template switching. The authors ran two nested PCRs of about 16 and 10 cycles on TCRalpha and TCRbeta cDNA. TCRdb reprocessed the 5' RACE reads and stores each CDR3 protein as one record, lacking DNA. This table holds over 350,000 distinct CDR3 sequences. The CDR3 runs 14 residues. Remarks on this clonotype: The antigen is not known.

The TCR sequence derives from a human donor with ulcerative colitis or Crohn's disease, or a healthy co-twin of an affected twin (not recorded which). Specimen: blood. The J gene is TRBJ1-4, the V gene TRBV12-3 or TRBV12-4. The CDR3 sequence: CASSLVSLGEKLFF.